Listed here are 26 T cell receptor beta chains from one sample, sequenced in a study of blood T cell repertoires in COVID-19. Assay: immunoSEQ multiplex PCR; the TCRdb copy retains only in-frame clones and omits some. The sample has roughly 50,000 clones; approximately 81% are singletons. The sample consisted of peripheral blood. These receptors came from a woman older than 75 with acute or convalescent COVID-19.

The gene calls are TRBV3-1 (or the pseudogene TRBV3-2) and TRBJ1-2; a weak D match, TRBD1 (6 bases). Germline V gene sequence: CDR1 LGHDT, CDR2 YNNKEL (reference sequence). This CDR3 has 15 residues. The V end was cut by 4 bases, the J end by 0 bases, with 12 bases between. The CDR3 spells CASSLHGTTNYGYTF. In DNA, the CDR3 is TGTGCCAGCAGCCTCCATGGGACAACTAACTATGGCTACACCTTC.

The rearrangement links TRBV20-1 to TRBJ2-1, with D hard to call. The CDR3 has 11 amino acids. The V end lost 3 bases, the J end lost 4 bases, and 4 bases lay between the germline ends. CDR1 and CDR2 from the germline V gene are DFQATT and SNEGSKA (reference sequence). CDR3 loop: CSASGYNEQFF. CDR3 bases: TGCAGTGCTAGCGGTTACAATGAGCAGTTCTTC.

The rearrangement links TRBV5-4 to TRBJ2-3; TRBD2 matches 7 bases. The CDR3 extends over 15 amino acids. J gave up 4 bases and V 1 base, and 6 bases lay outside the gene matches. Germline CDR1 is SGHNT and CDR2 is YYREEE (reference sequence). The CDR3 DNA is TGTGCCAGCAGCTTGATTAGCGGGCGCCCAGATACGCAGTATTTT. It yields the protein CASSLISGRPDTQYF.

J is TRBJ1-4 and V is TRBV29-1; a weak D match, TRBD1 (6 bases). The CDR3 consists of 9 residues. Germline CDR1 is SQVTM and CDR2 is ANQGSEA. CDR3 DNA: TGCAGAGCACAGGGAAAACTGTTTTTT. Its protein is CRAQGKLFF.

J is TRBJ1-6 and V is TRBV2, with 9 bases matching TRBD1. The CDR3 contains 14 residues. CDR1 and CDR2 (germline): SNHLY, FYNNEI. The V gene end was trimmed by 8 bases and the J gene end by 5 bases; junction bases not matched to a gene: 4. CDR3 coding DNA: TGTGCCAGCCGGACAGGGGCTGATAATTCACCCCTCCACTTT. As protein: CASRTGADNSPLHF.

This chain links TRBV18 with TRBJ1-1, with D possibly being TRBD1 (5 bases). The CDR3 has 15 amino acids. Germline values: CDR1 KGHSH, CDR2 LQKENI. V lost 2 bases and J lost 4, with 14 bases in between. The CDR3 DNA reads TGTGCCAGCTCACCATCGGTAGTTAGGGGCACTGAAGCTTTCTTT. Protein: CASSPSVVRGTEAFF.

V is TRBV6-5 and J is TRBJ1-4; no definite D call. CDR3 size: 13 residues. V lost 4 bases and J 0 bases, leaving 3 bases between the germline ends. Germline assignment: CDR1 MNHEY and CDR2 SVGAGI. This chain's CDR3 is CASSSATNEKLFF. CDR3 sequence (DNA): TGTGCCAGCAGTTCTGCAACTAATGAAAAACTGTTTTTT.

This clone was detected only a few times. V and J are TRBV18 and TRBJ1-6; D is unclear. The CDR3 extends over 14 amino acids. Between the trimmed V and J ends, which lost 3 bases and 5 bases, there was a span of 8 bases. Germline lookup yields CDR1 KGHSH and CDR2 LQKENI. The CDR3 bases are TGTGCCAGCTCACCTGGCGAGGATAATTCACCCCTCCACTTT. Translating it yields CASSPGEDNSPLHF.

The CDR3 region is CASSARGVRTDTQYF. CDR3 sequence (DNA): TGTGCCAGCAGTGCTCGGGGGGTTCGCACAGATACGCAGTATTTT. This chain joins TRBV2 and TRBJ2-3; the match to TRBD2 covers 7 bases. The trim removed 4 bases at V and 1 base at J, leaving 5 bases unmatched. CDR3 length equals 15 residues. Germline-derived CDR1 and CDR2 are SNHLY and FYNNEI.

The gene calls are TRBV28 and TRBJ2-2; tentatively, D is TRBD1 (7 bases). Germline CDR1 is MDHEN and CDR2 is SYDVKM. The CDR3 loop spans 16 amino acids. Deletions cut 3 bases from V and 2 bases from J, with 13 bases between. The CDR3: CASSLLGGGNTGELFF. The CDR3 DNA is TGTGCCAGCAGTTTGTTAGGAGGGGGCAACACCGGGGAGCTGTTTTTT.

This clone was observed a few times. The chain carries TRBV10-2 and TRBJ1-3; no definite D call. This CDR3 contains 13 residues. CDR1 and CDR2 (germline): WSHSY, SAAADI. With 9 bases removed from V and 3 bases from J, the gap between germline ends came to 12 bases. The CDR3 DNA reads TGCGCCAGAGATGAACATAATGGAAACACCATATATTTT. This sequence encodes CARDEHNGNTIYF.

The chain couples TRBV13 to TRBJ2-2, with 7 positions matching TRBD2. The CDR3 is 15 amino acids. The ends lost 10 bases at V and 5 bases at J; junction bases unmatched: 13. CDR1 and CDR2 (germline): PRHDT, FYEKMQ (reference sequence). The CDR3 region has the DNA TGTGCCAAACTGGCTATGGTAGCGGGTACCGGGGAGCTGTTTTTT. Translated: CAKLAMVAGTGELFF.

This clone appeared a single time. The rearrangement uses TRBV3-1 (or the pseudogene TRBV3-2) and TRBJ1-5; perhaps TRBD1 as D (5 bases). The CDR3 is made up of 15 amino acids. Trimming removed 1 base at V and 7 bases at J, with 14 bases between. Per germline, CDR1 LGHDT and CDR2 YNNKEL (reference sequence). In DNA form, the CDR3 reads TGTGCCAGCAGCCAAGTCGGAGGGGCTGGGCAGCCCCAGCATTTT. It specifies CASSQVGGAGQPQHF.

The chain joins TRBV4-2 to TRBJ1-2; 7 nucleotides line up with TRBD1. This CDR3 region has 14 residues. The germline V gene encodes CDR1 LGHNA and CDR2 YNFKEQ. V was pared by 2 bases and J by 2 bases, with 2 bases of the junction left unmatched. CDR3 sequence: CASSQQQGNYGYTF. CDR3 DNA sequence: TGTGCCAGCAGCCAACAACAGGGGAACTATGGCTACACCTTC.

V usage is TRBV14 and J usage is TRBJ2-1, with TRBD1 matching 7 bases. V gave up 6 bases and J gave up 1 base; unmatched junction bases: 3. The CDR3 contains 14 residues. CDR1 and CDR2 (germline): SGHDN, FVKESK. The CDR3 DNA is TGTGCCAGCAGGCTACAGGGGTCCTACAATGAGCAGTTCTTC. The encoded protein is CASRLQGSYNEQFF. Complete variable domain (other parts from reference TRBV14 and TRBJ2-1): EAGVTQFPSHSVIEKGQTVTLRCDPISGHDNLYWYRRVMGKEIKFLLHFVKESKQDESGMPNNRFLAERTGGTYSTLKVQPAELEDSGVYFCASRLQGSYNEQFFGPGTRLTVL.

This clone came up once. The chain employs TRBV28 and TRBJ2-5; TRBD1 matches 7 bases. Losses at the gene ends were 9 bases for V and 0 bases for J; bases not matched to a gene: 4. Germline CDR1 MDHEN, CDR2 SYDVKM. This CDR3 is built from 13 residues. The CDR3 DNA follows: TGTGCCAGTGGGACAGCCTACCAAGAGACCCAGTACTTC. Translating it yields CASGTAYQETQYF.

The V call is TRBV6-5, the J call TRBJ1-1, with 11 bases matching TRBD1. Germline lookup yields CDR1 MNHEY and CDR2 SVGAGI. J was trimmed by 11 bases and V by 5 bases; bases with no gene match: 4. The CDR3 is 12 residues long. The chain's CDR3 is CASSQGQGGAFF. DNA for the CDR3: TGTGCCAGCAGTCAGGGACAGGGGGGCGCTTTCTTT.

This clone was picked up one time. The chain combines TRBV7-9 with TRBJ1-1, with TRBD1 matching 7 bases. Germline V gives CDR1 SEHNR, CDR2 FQNEAQ (reference sequence). V shed 6 bases, J shed 5 bases, and the junction held 9 bases outside the gene matches. CDR3 length equals 14 residues. CDR3 region: CASSLRGQMTEAFF. As DNA, the CDR3 is TGTGCCAGCAGTCTAAGGGGGCAGATGACTGAAGCTTTCTTT.

This clone was observed a handful of times. The V call is TRBV24-1, the J call TRBJ1-1, with unresolved D. Germline assignment: CDR1 KGHDR and CDR2 SFDVKD. The CDR3 covers 14 residues. Trimming took 3 bases from V and 1 from J, leaving 8 bases between them. CDR3 amino acids: CATSDQEKNTEAFF. CDR3 DNA sequence: TGTGCCACCAGTGATCAGGAAAAGAACACTGAAGCTTTCTTT.

In its sample, this clone was seen a few times. The CDR3 protein is CASRKWGGNTEAFF. In DNA, the CDR3 is TGTGCCAGCAGAAAGTGGGGGGGGAACACTGAAGCTTTCTTT. The rearrangement joins TRBV6-5 to TRBJ1-1; weak D call: TRBD1 (5 bases). Trimming pared 6 bases from V and 1 base from J, leaving 12 bases between. Looked up from germline, CDR1 is MNHEY and CDR2 is SVGAGI. The CDR3 runs to 14 residues.

The chain recombines TRBV30 with TRBJ2-2; possibly TRBD2 for D (6 bases). Trimming stripped 1 base from V and 4 bases from J, with 10 bases between. Germline V gives CDR1 GTSNPN, CDR2 SVGIG (reference sequence). CDR3 length: 14 residues. The CDR3 nucleotides are TGTGCCTGGAGTGGGCGGGGAAGCACCGGGGAGCTGTTTTTT. Translating it yields CAWSGRGSTGELFF.

The V gene is TRBV5-5, the J gene TRBJ1-1, with TRBD1 as a possible D gene (5 bases). V lost 4 bases and J 1 base, leaving 14 bases between the germline ends. The V gene's germline CDR1 is SGHKS and CDR2 YYEKEE (reference sequence). The CDR3 runs to 15 residues. The CDR3 nucleotides are TGTGCCAGCAGCCCCGGGGAGGGGAGGAACACTGAAGCTTTCTTT. Protein: CASSPGEGRNTEAFF.

This chain links TRBV3-1 (or the pseudogene TRBV3-2) with TRBJ1-2; D is undetermined. The CDR3 totals 16 residues. V lost 0 bases to trimming and J lost 3 bases, with 14 bases between them. Germline CDR1 reads LGHDT; CDR2 reads YNNKEL (reference sequence). The CDR3 loop is CASSQDRRRPDYGYTF. The CDR3 DNA sequence: TGTGCCAGCAGCCAAGATAGGAGACGACCTGACTATGGCTACACCTTC.

The chain has TRBV6-6 and TRBJ1-5, with a weak D call TRBD1 (5 bases). The length of the CDR3 is 13 residues. V dropped 6 bases and J dropped 5 bases, with 11 bases sitting between them. Germline CDR1 and CDR2: MNHNY and SVGAGI (reference sequence). The DNA for the CDR3 is TGTGCCAGCAGAGGGGCCGGAGATCAGCCCCAGCATTTT. Translated: CASRGAGDQPQHF.

The chain recombines TRBV5-1 with TRBJ1-2; no reliable D call. Deletions cut 1 base from V and 1 base from J, with 8 bases between. The CDR3 runs to 14 residues. Germline assignment: CDR1 SGHRS and CDR2 YFSETQ. The CDR3 sequence: CASSLTGNNYGYTF. CDR3 coding DNA: TGCGCCAGCAGCTTGACGGGAAATAACTATGGCTACACCTTC. The full variable domain, its missing parts supplied by reference TRBV5-1 and TRBJ1-2, is KAGVTQTPRYLIKTRGQQVTLSCSPISGHRSVSWYQQTPGQGLQFLFEYFSETQRNKGNFPGRFSGRQFSNSRSEMNVSTLELGDSALYLCASSLTGNNYGYTFGSGTRLTVV.

The genes are TRBV2 and TRBJ1-5, with 9 bases matching TRBD1. V shed 7 bases, J shed 1 base, and the junction held 20 bases outside the gene matches. The CDR3 consists of 20 residues. CDR1 SNHLY and CDR2 FYNNEI come from the germline V gene. CDR3 in amino acids: CASTDSPPDRGSLSNQPQHF. CDR3 sequence (DNA): TGTGCCAGCACCGACTCTCCGCCGGACAGGGGAAGTCTAAGCAATCAGCCCCAGCATTTT.